Detailed here is one T cell receptor (beta chain). The data derive from a study of blood T cell repertoires in COVID-19. The CDR3 is 13 residues long. V dropped 6 bases and J dropped 5 bases, with 13 bases sitting between them. CDR1 is LGHNT, CDR2 FRNRAP, per germline. Original processing notes: Estimates of nucleated cell counts were drawn from the amplification of reference gene primers. Generated by immunoSEQ multiplex PCR, the TCRdb table keeps only in-frame clones and is missing some. That table gives V, J and clone size, and the DNA gave D and trimming. The data contain 190,000 or so clones, roughly 89% of them singletons.

The sample consisted of peripheral blood. This receptor was obtained from a man aged 50 to 59 with acute or convalescent COVID-19. This chain connects TRBV12-5 to TRBJ2-5, with D possibly TRBD1 on 6 matching bases. CDR3 coding DNA: TGTGCTAGTGGCCTCACAGGGCGGGAGACCCAGTACTTC. It specifies CASGLTGRETQYF.